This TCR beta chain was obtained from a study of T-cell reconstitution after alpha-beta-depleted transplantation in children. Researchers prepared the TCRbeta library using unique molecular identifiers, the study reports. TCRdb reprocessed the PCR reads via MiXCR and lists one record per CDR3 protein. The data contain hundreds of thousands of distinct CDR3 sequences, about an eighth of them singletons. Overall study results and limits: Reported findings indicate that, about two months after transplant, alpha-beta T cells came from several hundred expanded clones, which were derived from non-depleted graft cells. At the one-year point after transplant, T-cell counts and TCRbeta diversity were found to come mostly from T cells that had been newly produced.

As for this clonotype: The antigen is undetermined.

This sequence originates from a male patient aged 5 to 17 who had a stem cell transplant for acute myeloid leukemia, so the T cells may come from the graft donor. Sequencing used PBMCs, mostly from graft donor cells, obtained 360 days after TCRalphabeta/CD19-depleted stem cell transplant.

This chain's CDR3 is CASSLAAGQPYEQYF. Here the CDR3 DNA reads TGTGCCAGCAGCTTAGCCGCGGGACAGCCCTACGAGCAGTACTTC. V is TRBV7-8 and J is TRBJ2-7; D is perhaps TRBD1 (7 bases). V lost 0 bases, J lost 2 bases, and 11 bases lay in between. The CDR3 runs 15 residues. Germline V lookup: CDR1 SGHVS, CDR2 FQNEAQ.